The rows below give T cell receptor beta chains drawn from one sample of a study of blood T cell repertoires in COVID-19. Clones were read by immunoSEQ multiplex PCR, and TCRdb kept only the in-frame ones, dropping some. The sample has approximately 670,000 clones; around 90% are singletons. The sequenced material came from peripheral blood. The origin of the receptors is a woman between 18 and 29 years old with acute or convalescent COVID-19. Each CDR3 is given with its conserved first and last residue. The D gene is left open where the match is weak. Clone sizes are given selectively: once, few, many, or a class where the clone is expanded.

clone_size	d_call	v_call	j_call	cdr3_nt	cdr3_aa
NA	NA	TRBV12-5	TRBJ1-4	TGTGCTAGTGGTTATGGGACGGGGGACGGAAAACTGTTTTTT	CASGYGTGDGKLFF
NA	NA	TRBV10-3	TRBJ2-3	TGTGCCATCAGTGGGGGAGTAGATACGCAGTATTTT	CAISGGVDTQYF
NA	TRBD1	TRBV12-5	TRBJ2-7	TGTGCTAGTGGAGACAGGGTCGACGACGAGCAGTACTTC	CASGDRVDDEQYF
few	TRBD1	TRBV4-2	TRBJ1-2	TGTGCCAGCAGCCAAGGAGGGACAGGGGATGGCTACACCTTC	CASSQGGTGDGYTF
NA	NA	TRBV3-1/TRBV3-2	TRBJ1-5	TGTGCCAGCAGCAATCGAGTCCACAATCAGCCCCAGCATTTT	CASSNRVHNQPQHF
few	TRBD1	TRBV28	TRBJ1-4	TGTGCCAGCAGTCTGATACAGGGGGGGTATGAAAAACTGTTTTTT	CASSLIQGGYEKLFF
NA	NA	TRBV6-5	TRBJ1-2	TGTGCCAGCAACTATGGCGCAGCGAGGGATGGCTACACCTTC	CASNYGAARDGYTF
once	NA	TRBV12-3/TRBV12-4	TRBJ1-1	TGTGCCAGCAGTTTCCGGGGTGGAACTGAAGCTTTCTTT	CASSFRGGTEAFF
NA	NA	TRBV29-1	TRBJ1-1	TGCAGCGTCGGGACTTACACTGAAGCTTTCTTT	CSVGTYTEAFF
NA	NA	TRBV28	TRBJ1-2	TGTGCCAGCAGTTTATCAACAGTCGGGGGTTATGGCTACACCTTC	CASSLSTVGGYGYTF
NA	NA	TRBV29-1	TRBJ2-7	TGCAGCGTTGAGGGGGGACGGTCCTACGAGCAGTACTTC	CSVEGGRSYEQYF
NA	NA	TRBV27	TRBJ2-7	TGTGCCAGCAGCCCCACGGGGAACGAGCAGTACTTC	CASSPTGNEQYF
NA	NA	TRBV20-1	TRBJ2-7	TGCAGTACAGGAAGCTACGAGCAGTACTTC	CSTGSYEQYF
NA	NA	TRBV7-2	TRBJ1-2	TGTGCCAGCAGCTCCCCGGGGGTCGTAGGGGGCTACACCTTC	CASSSPGVVGGYTF
few	NA	TRBV7-9	TRBJ2-7	TGTGCCAGCAGCTTAAGTACAGGGTCGTTGCGCGAGCAGTACTTC	CASSLSTGSLREQYF
NA	TRBD1	TRBV6-6	TRBJ1-5	TGTGCCAGCAGTCGAATCATGGGACAGGGGGACAATCAGCCCCAGCATTTT	CASSRIMGQGDNQPQHF
NA	NA	TRBV4-3	TRBJ1-5	TGCGCCAGCAGCCAAGCGACAGGCAATCAGCCCCAGCATTTT	CASSQATGNQPQHF
NA	NA	TRBV21-1	TRBJ1-2	TGTGCCAGCAGCATAGACTACCCAATCGACAGGACAAACTATGGCTACACCTTC	CASSIDYPIDRTNYGYTF
NA	NA	TRBV7-2	TRBJ2-1	TGTGCCAGCAGCTTAGTCGTCTACAATGAGCAGTTCTTC	CASSLVVYNEQFF
NA	NA	TRBV21-1	TRBJ2-5	TGTGCCGCTAGGTCGGTAGGAGAGACCCAGTACTTC	CAARSVGETQYF
NA	NA	TRBV19	TRBJ1-2	TGTGCCAGTAGTATCGGGACAAAAGTTGACTATGGCTACACCTTC	CASSIGTKVDYGYTF
NA	NA	TRBV4-1	TRBJ2-5	TGCGCCAGCAGCCAAGATAAGGCAGGTTTGGAGACCCAGTACTTC	CASSQDKAGLETQYF
NA	NA	TRBV6-5	TRBJ2-7	TGTGCCAGCAGTTACTCAGGAGGTTGGTACTTC	CASSYSGGWYF
NA	NA	TRBV7-9	TRBJ1-2	TGTGCCAGCAGCCCGCCGGGACAAAGGGGTGGCTACACCTTC	CASSPPGQRGGYTF
NA	NA	TRBV21-1	TRBJ1-3	TGTGCCAGCAGCAAAGGGACAGGGGGGAACACCATATATTTT	CASSKGTGGNTIYF
NA	NA	TRBV12-2	TRBJ1-1	TGTGCAAGTCGAACTCGACAGGGGGAGGTGGTCTTCCGACGGGCTTTCTTT	CASRTRQGEVVFRRAFF
NA	NA	TRBV5-4	TRBJ2-1	TGTGCCAGCAGCTTGGGCGGCAGGGGAAATGAGCAGTTCTTC	CASSLGGRGNEQFF
NA	NA	TRBV5-5	TRBJ2-7	TGTGCCAGCAGCTTAGCGGCAGGGGTACCCTACGAGCAGTACTTC	CASSLAAGVPYEQYF
NA	TRBD2	TRBV9	TRBJ2-3	TGTGCCAGCAGCGTAGCCGAGGGTAGCGGGGGAGATACGCAGTATTTT	CASSVAEGSGGDTQYF
NA	NA	TRBV7-6	TRBJ1-2	TGTGCCAGCAGCCCTCGACAAGACGAGGGCTATGGCTACACCTTC	CASSPRQDEGYGYTF
NA	TRBD1	TRBV20-1	TRBJ1-4	TGCAGTGCTAGTCGACAGGGGTTCTCTAATGAAAAACTGTTTTTT	CSASRQGFSNEKLFF
NA	NA	TRBV19	TRBJ1-2	TGTGCCAGTACGGAGGCTTCTGGCTACACCTTC	CASTEASGYTF
NA	NA	TRBV6-5	TRBJ2-7	TGTGCCAGCAGTTACGTTTATGGGAGTCTCGAGCAGTACTTC	CASSYVYGSLEQYF
NA	NA	TRBV18	TRBJ2-2	TGTGCCAGCTCACCAGCGCCTAGCGACGGCACCGGGGAGCTGTTTTTT	CASSPAPSDGTGELFF
NA	NA	TRBV6-6	TRBJ2-2	TGTGCCAGCAGTTCGGTGGGGGAGCTGTTTTTT	CASSSVGELFF
NA	NA	TRBV6-5	TRBJ1-2	TGTGCCAGCAGTTACCGACAAACAACCAACTATGGCTACACCTTC	CASSYRQTTNYGYTF
NA	TRBD1	TRBV7-2	TRBJ2-7	TGTGCCAGTTATACAGGGGCCGAGCAGTACTTC	CASYTGAEQYF
NA	TRBD1	TRBV5-5	TRBJ1-5	TGTGCCAGGGACAGGGGCGGCGGGCAGCCCCAGCATTTT	CARDRGGGQPQHF
NA	NA	TRBV4-3	TRBJ1-1	TGCGCCAGCAGCCAAGGGTCTAGGATGAACACTGAAGCTTTCTTT	CASSQGSRMNTEAFF
once	TRBD1	TRBV19	TRBJ1-1	TGTGCCAGTAGTATTAGGGGGACAGGGGGCTCTTCTGAAGCTTTCTTT	CASSIRGTGGSSEAFF
NA	TRBD1	TRBV7-2	TRBJ1-2	TGTGCCAGCAGCCCCCGGACAGGGCGGGGAGGAGGCTACACCTTC	CASSPRTGRGGGYTF
NA	NA	TRBV7-2	TRBJ2-7	TGTGCCAGCAGCTTAATTGGGGGCCCGGGCTACGAGCAGTACTTC	CASSLIGGPGYEQYF
NA	NA	TRBV7-2	TRBJ1-5	TGTGCCAGCAGCCCGGAAAACAGGGAAATTAATCAGCCCCAGCATTTT	CASSPENREINQPQHF
NA	TRBD1	TRBV29-1	TRBJ2-5	TGCAGCGTGGGACAGGGGGAGGAGACCCAGTACTTC	CSVGQGEETQYF
NA	NA	TRBV28	TRBJ1-2	TGTGCCAGCAGTTTAGAAGTGGGTCAAGCGGACTACACCTTC	CASSLEVGQADYTF
NA	TRBD2	TRBV6-2/TRBV6-3	TRBJ2-1	TGTGCCAGCAGTTACTTTCGGGGGGGGGAAAATGAGCAGTTCTTC	CASSYFRGGENEQFF